A single sample is the source of the 22 T cell receptor beta chains below, sequenced in a study of cytomegalovirus exposure and HLA in healthy donors. It was with 60 Vbeta and 13 Jbeta primers that the PCR ran. The method was immunoSEQ multiplex PCR; TCRdb's version includes in-frame clones alone and lacks a portion of them. The sample has some 190,000 clones; around 87% are singletons. What was sequenced was PBMCs. The receptors were gathered from a boy between 2 and 10 years old in good health and CMV-seronegative.

The V call is TRBV2, the J call TRBJ2-1; TRBD1 matches at 12 bases. CDR1 and CDR2 (germline): SNHLY, FYNNEI. The CDR3 loop spans 17 amino acids. With V trimmed by 6 bases and J by 8 bases, 14 bases remained unmatched. The CDR3 is CASSYRKGQGALYEQFF. The CDR3 bases are TGTGCCAGCAGCTATAGAAAGGGACAGGGGGCTCTCTATGAGCAGTTCTTC.

The rearrangement joins TRBV27 to TRBJ1-5; D is possibly TRBD1 (5 bases). The germline V and J ends were trimmed by 2 bases and 0 bases, with 11 bases remaining between them. Germline V CDR1 and CDR2: MNHEY, SMNVEV (reference sequence). This CDR3 is built from 16 residues. CDR3 DNA: TGTGCCAGCAGTTTAGTCGCGGGGGATAGCAATCAGCCCCAGCATTTT. Translating it yields CASSLVAGDSNQPQHF.

The chain carries TRBV9 and TRBJ2-3, with D perhaps TRBD2 (5 bases). V was pared by 4 bases and J by 6 bases, with 18 bases between. Germline V CDR1 and CDR2: SGDLS, YYNGEE. CDR3 length: 15 amino acids. The CDR3 DNA reads as TGTGCCAGCAGCCGTGAGGGTGTGGACTGGGATACGCAGTATTTT. Translation: CASSREGVDWDTQYF.

V usage is TRBV4-1 and J usage is TRBJ1-5; D is perhaps TRBD1 (5 bases). Germline V gene lookup returns CDR1 MGHRA and CDR2 YSYEKL. The CDR3 has 16 residues. Trimming cost V 0 bases and J 2 bases, with 11 bases left between them. As DNA, the CDR3 is TGCGCCAGCAGCCAAGACGCGGGGCAGGGCAATCAGCCCCAGCATTTT. Its translation is CASSQDAGQGNQPQHF.

V usage is TRBV28 and J usage is TRBJ2-3; 8 bases agree with TRBD2. The V gene end was trimmed by 6 bases and the J gene end by 0 bases; junction bases not matched to a gene: 2. From germline, CDR1 is MDHEN and CDR2 SYDVKM. The CDR3 runs to 14 residues. Here the CDR3 reads CASRTSESTDTQYF. CDR3 in DNA: TGTGCCAGCAGGACTAGCGAAAGCACAGATACGCAGTATTTT.

The chain is built from TRBV7-3 and TRBJ2-5; 9 bases agree with TRBD2. V dropped 5 bases and J dropped 2; count of bases not matched to a gene: 3. The CDR3 runs to 14 residues. The germline gives CDR1 SGHTA, CDR2 FQGTGA. The CDR3 nucleotides are TGTGCCAGCAGCCTAGCGGGGCGGCAAGAGACCCAGTACTTC. Translation gives CASSLAGRQETQYF.

V usage is TRBV5-1 and J usage is TRBJ1-2; tentatively, D is TRBD1 (5 bases). Germline assignment: CDR1 SGHRS and CDR2 YFSETQ. Trimming pared 4 bases from V and 3 bases from J, leaving 22 bases between. There are 17 residues in the CDR3. CDR3 sequence: CASSPGGLLQGDYGYTF. As DNA, the CDR3 is TGCGCCAGCAGCCCCGGGGGACTTCTACAAGGAGACTATGGCTACACCTTC.

CDR3 nucleotide sequence: TGTGCCAGCAGCTTGCCGGACAGGATGACTGGAAACACCATATATTTT. It encodes CASSLPDRMTGNTIYF. The chain has TRBV11-2 and TRBJ1-3, with TRBD1 identical over 7 bases. CDR3 length: 16 residues. Germline CDR1 is SGHAT and CDR2 is FQNNGV. V trimming: 3 bases; J trimming: 2 bases; junction bases outside the gene matches: 7.

The V call is TRBV5-6, the J call TRBJ2-3, with D tentatively TRBD2 (5 bases). CDR3 length: 12 amino acids. CDR1 SGHDT and CDR2 YYEEEE come from the germline V gene. The V end was cut by 3 bases, the J end by 4 bases, with 6 bases between. CDR3 loop: CASSSGADTQYF. CDR3 DNA: TGTGCCAGCAGCTCCGGGGCAGATACGCAGTATTTT.

V usage is TRBV5-1 and J usage is TRBJ2-1, with 12 bases aligning to TRBD2. The CDR3 covers 17 residues. Germline V CDR1 and CDR2: SGHRS, YFSETQ. V trimming: 4 bases; J trimming: 7 bases; junction bases outside the gene matches: 12. Here the CDR3 DNA reads TGCGCCAGCAGCACCCTAGCGGGAGGGCGGGTGGATAATGAGCAGTTCTTC. Amino acid sequence: CASSTLAGGRVDNEQFF.

This chain uses TRBV5-8 with TRBJ2-5; 10 positions agree with TRBD1. The CDR3 sequence is 16 residues long. Germline CDR1 SGHTS, CDR2 YDEGEE. Losses at the gene ends were 5 bases for V and 3 bases for J; bases not matched to a gene: 10. Written as DNA, the CDR3 is TGTGCCAGCAGTACCCACGGGACAGGGGTAAAAGAGACCCAGTACTTC. The encoded protein is CASSTHGTGVKETQYF.

The chain has TRBV7-6 and TRBJ2-5, with a tentative D call TRBD2 (6 bases). This CDR3 is 14 amino acids long. The germline V gene encodes CDR1 SGHVS and CDR2 FNYEAQ. The V and J ends lost 3 bases and 1 base respectively, with 9 bases between them. CDR3: CASSLTSPQETQYF. CDR3 sequence (DNA): TGTGCCAGCAGCTTGACTAGTCCCCAAGAGACCCAGTACTTC.

The gene calls are TRBV2 and TRBJ1-2; no clear D gene. The CDR3 is 14 amino acids. CDR1 and CDR2 from the germline V gene are SNHLY and FYNNEI. V was pared by 2 bases and J by 5 bases, with 12 bases between. CDR3: CASSEILSGYGYTF. The DNA for the CDR3 is TGTGCCAGCAGTGAAATTCTGTCAGGATATGGCTACACCTTC.

The CDR3 protein is CASTNSQPQHF. CDR3 coding DNA: TGTGCCAGCACCAACTCCCAGCCCCAGCATTTT. The chain has TRBV6-1 and TRBJ1-5; D ambiguous. V lost 7 bases and J 7 bases, leaving 8 bases between the germline ends. Germline V gene lookup returns CDR1 MNHNS and CDR2 SASEGT. CDR3 size: 11 residues.

J is TRBJ2-7 and V is TRBV11-2, with D unclear. V shed 2 bases and J shed 7 bases, with 15 bases lying between them. This CDR3 region has 14 residues. Germline CDR1 SGHAT, CDR2 FQNNGV. As DNA, the CDR3 is TGTGCCAGCAGCTTATCCGGGTCCCTCCGGGAGCAGTACTTC. It specifies CASSLSGSLREQYF.

The J gene is TRBJ1-1, the V gene TRBV28; 9 bases match TRBD1. Germline-derived CDR1 and CDR2 are MDHEN and SYDVKM. The length of the CDR3 is 17 residues. The V segment lost 3 bases and the J segment 0 bases; nucleotides outside the gene matches: 8. CDR3 DNA: TGTGCCAGCAGTTTGGTTACAGGGGGCGCGATGAACACTGAAGCTTTCTTT. Its translation: CASSLVTGGAMNTEAFF.

The chain carries TRBV15 and TRBJ1-5; unclear D gene. V was pared by 0 bases and J by 4 bases, with 16 bases between. The CDR3 sequence is 17 residues long. Looked up from germline, CDR1 is LNHNV and CDR2 is YYDKDF (reference sequence). Here the CDR3 DNA reads TGTGCCACCAGCAGAGATCGATTCCGGGAGGTGAATCAGCCCCAGCATTTT. Translated, it gives CATSRDRFREVNQPQHF.

A remark on this clone: The junction differs from germline at one of its ends, possibly a read error. V is TRBV7-9 and J is TRBJ2-5, with D possibly matching TRBD2 (5 bases). Gene TRBJ2-7 matches the end of the DNA better, so the J call may be wrong. This CDR3 has 12 residues. Germline CDR1 reads SEHNR; CDR2 reads FQNEAQ (reference sequence). This CDR3 reads CSSSSRGYEQYF. CDR3 DNA sequence: TGTTCCAGCAGTTCACGGGGATACGAGCAGTACTTC.

CDR3 in DNA: TGTGCCAGCAGTTCTTCAGACTTCTCTTCCTACGAGCAGTACTTC. Translating it yields CASSSSDFSSYEQYF. This chain joins TRBV7-6 and TRBJ2-7; D ambiguous. This CDR3 is 15 amino acids long. CDR1 is SGHVS and CDR2 is FNYEAQ in the germline V gene. Trimming took 6 bases from V and 1 from J, leaving 16 bases between them.

The chain is built from TRBV2 and TRBJ2-7, with 10 bases fitting TRBD2. Germline lookup yields CDR1 SNHLY and CDR2 FYNNEI. The J segment lost 3 bases and the V segment lost 8 bases, leaving 13 bases of the junction unmatched. There are 16 residues in the CDR3. The chain's CDR3 is CASFAGSASGGYEQYF. Here the CDR3 DNA reads TGTGCCAGCTTCGCCGGGTCGGCTAGCGGGGGCTACGAGCAGTACTTC.

The chain is built from TRBV28 and TRBJ2-7; the D gene is possibly TRBD2 (6 bases). Germline loops: CDR1 MDHEN, CDR2 SYDVKM. The CDR3 has 12 residues. Trimming took 7 bases from V and 7 from J, leaving 14 bases between them. For the CDR3, the DNA is TGTGCCAGCACCTCTGGGGGAGGAGAGCAGTACTTC. This sequence encodes CASTSGGGEQYF. The full variable domain, its missing parts supplied by reference TRBV28 and TRBJ2-7, is DVKVTQSSRYLVKRTGEKVFLECVQDMDHENMFWYRQDPGLGLRLIYFSYDVKMKEKGDIPEGYSVSREKKERFSLILESASTNQTSMYLCASTSGGGEQYFGPGTRLTVT.

This chain links TRBV19 with TRBJ2-2; TRBD1 matches 7 bases. Germline CDR1 LNHDA, CDR2 SQIVND (reference sequence). This CDR3 is 14 amino acids long. Losses at the gene ends were 7 bases for V and 2 bases for J; bases not matched to a gene: 4. CDR3 residues: CASTRDRNTGELFF. CDR3 bases: TGTGCCAGTACCCGGGACAGAAACACCGGGGAGCTGTTTTTT.